The 29 T cell receptor beta chains below all came from one sample that was sequenced in a study of identical twins. TCRdb passed the 5' RACE reads through MiXCR, listing each CDR3 protein once. In the table there are 270,000 or so distinct CDR3 sequences, around 8.8% of which are singletons. These data also featured in a second study, about yellow fever vaccine responses in identical twins.

Sequenced: CD8+ T cells sorted from blood. Every receptor here comes from a woman younger than 30 in good health.

This clonotype was counted only a few times. The CDR3 region is CASSWGQSYEQYF. The CDR3 bases are TGTGCCAGCAGCTGGGGACAGTCCTACGAGCAGTACTTC. The chain links TRBV7-8 to TRBJ2-7; 7 nucleotides line up with TRBD1. V gave up 4 bases and J gave up 1 base; unmatched junction bases: 1. CDR1 is SGHVS, CDR2 FQNEAQ, per germline. The CDR3 is 13 amino acids.

There are a few counts of this clonotype. The V call is TRBV20-1, the J call TRBJ2-3; a weak D match, TRBD2 (6 bases). Germline V CDR1 and CDR2: DFQATT, SNEGSKA (reference sequence). This CDR3 spans 16 amino acids. V shed 0 bases and J shed 0 bases, with 13 bases lying between them. The DNA of the CDR3 is TGCAGTGCTAGAGAATTGTCAGGGACTAGCACAGATACGCAGTATTTT. Residues: CSARELSGTSTDTQYF.

This clonotype has at least ten counts. The CDR3: CASSLGGGLKNIQYF. CDR3 DNA sequence: TGTGCCAGCAGCTTAGGAGGAGGCCTGAAAAACATTCAGTACTTC. The chain recombines TRBV11-2 with TRBJ2-4, with a tentative D call TRBD2 (5 bases). CDR1 and CDR2 from the germline V gene are SGHAT and FQNNGV. This CDR3 region has 15 residues. Trimming shortened V by 1 base and J by 4 bases, and 11 bases separated the two germline ends.

This clonotype was observed at least ten times. The CDR3 coding sequence is TGTGCCGGGGGGGAATCCTACGAGCAGTACTTC. It yields the protein CAGGESYEQYF. This chain uses TRBV25-1 with TRBJ2-7; 7 nucleotides match TRBD2. This CDR3 is built from 11 residues. The germline CDR1 and CDR2 sequences are MGHDK and SYGVNS. The trim removed 11 bases at V and 1 base at J, leaving 2 bases unmatched.

The J gene is TRBJ2-1, the V gene TRBV30; 9 bases map to TRBD1. With 3 bases clipped from V and 9 bases from J, the junction kept 6 bases outside the gene matches. Germline CDR1 GTSNPN, CDR2 SVGIG (reference sequence). The CDR3 loop spans 13 amino acids. This CDR3 reads CAWSGTGHGEQFF. CDR3 nucleotide sequence: TGTGCCTGGAGCGGGACAGGGCACGGTGAGCAGTTCTTC.

Regarding this clonotype: The junction differs from germline at one of its ends, possibly a read error. J is TRBJ2-1 and V is TRBV20-1, with TRBD2 matching over 11 bases. Looked up from germline, CDR1 is DFQATT and CDR2 is SNEGSKA (reference sequence). There are 16 residues in the CDR3. CDR3 residues: CSARDNSGGAYYEQFF. The CDR3, as DNA: TGCAGTGCTAGAGATAATAGCGGGGGGGCCTACTATGAGCAGTTCTTC.

Many counts were recorded for this clonotype. The rearrangement links TRBV6-2 or TRBV6-3 to TRBJ2-7; tentative D call: TRBD1 (5 bases). The germline V gene has CDR1 MNHEY and CDR2 SVGEGT. With 4 bases removed from V and 3 bases from J, the gap between germline ends came to 13 bases. The CDR3 sequence is 14 residues long. CDR3 amino acids: CASSSVVRDYEQYF. The DNA for the CDR3 is TGTGCCAGCAGTTCGGTGGTCAGGGACTACGAGCAGTACTTC.

J is TRBJ2-7 and V is TRBV20-1; 9 nucleotides align to TRBD2. CDR1 is DFQATT, CDR2 SNEGSKA, per germline (reference sequence). With 0 bases clipped from V and 2 bases from J, the junction kept 5 bases outside the gene matches. This CDR3 contains 15 residues. The CDR3 here is CSAREGLAVTYEQYF. CDR3 in DNA: TGCAGTGCTAGAGAGGGACTAGCTGTTACCTACGAGCAGTACTTC.

This clonotype has only a few counts. V and J are TRBV11-2 and TRBJ2-7; 7 bases align to TRBD1. The CDR3 consists of 16 residues. CDR1 SGHAT and CDR2 FQNNGV come from the germline V gene. Trimming at V came to 6 bases and at J to 0 bases, leaving 11 bases not matched to a gene. The CDR3 here is CASSPVNRGPSYEQYF. DNA of the CDR3: TGTGCCAGCAGTCCTGTCAACAGGGGACCCTCCTACGAGCAGTACTTC.

A few counts support this clonotype. V is TRBV11-2 and J is TRBJ1-5; D is possibly TRBD1 (6 bases). The CDR3 is 17 amino acids. V shed 0 bases and J shed 2 bases, with 14 bases lying between them. Germline V gives CDR1 SGHAT, CDR2 FQNNGV. CDR3 region: CASSLDPRTAGNQPQHF. In nucleotides, the CDR3 is TGTGCCAGCAGCTTAGACCCCAGGACAGCCGGCAATCAGCCCCAGCATTTT.

V and J are TRBV27 and TRBJ2-7; 9 bases fit TRBD1. Unmatched junction bases numbered 5, after V lost 7 bases and J lost 4 bases. This CDR3 has 13 amino acids. Germline CDR1 is MNHEY and CDR2 is SMNVEV (reference sequence). The CDR3 spells CASKTGGAYEQYF. The CDR3 nucleotides are TGTGCCAGCAAAACAGGGGGCGCGTACGAGCAGTACTTC.

Points on this clonotype: The junction and the germline gene differ at one end; a read error may be behind it. The CDR3 protein is CPTRPRSTDTQYF. The CDR3, as DNA: TGTCCCACCCGTCCTCGTAGCACAGATACGCAGTATTTT. The genes are TRBV15 and TRBJ2-3; D remains ambiguous. The CDR3 contains 13 residues. The V gene's germline CDR1 is LNHNV and CDR2 YYDKDF (reference sequence).

The chain has TRBV4-3 and TRBJ2-7; D is uncertain. The CDR3 is made up of 15 amino acids. The germline V gene encodes CDR1 LGHNA and CDR2 YSLEER. V was pared by 0 bases and J by 7 bases, with 16 bases between. The CDR3 DNA follows: TGCGCCAGCAGCCAAGATCGGTTCCCCGCCGATGAGCAGTACTTC. Translated, it gives CASSQDRFPADEQYF.

The gene calls are TRBV2 and TRBJ2-3; 14 nucleotides align to TRBD2. Germline V gene sequence: CDR1 SNHLY, CDR2 FYNNEI. CDR3 length equals 19 residues. The CDR3 protein is CTISQPGLAGDVGTDTQYF. The CDR3 region has the DNA TGTACCATCAGCCAACCGGGACTAGCGGGAGATGTCGGCACAGATACGCAGTATTTT.

There are a few counts of this clonotype. This chain connects TRBV11-1 to TRBJ2-1, with D perhaps matching TRBD2 (6 bases). From germline, CDR1 is SGHAT and CDR2 FQDESV (reference sequence). Trimming stripped 5 bases from V and 4 bases from J, with 12 bases between. This CDR3 is 14 amino acids long. CDR3 sequence: CASSLSGLYNEQFF. CDR3 in DNA: TGTGCCAGCAGCCTGAGCGGGCTTTACAATGAGCAGTTCTTC.

The V call is TRBV27, the J call TRBJ2-7, with TRBD1 matching 8 bases. This CDR3 contains 13 residues. Looked up from germline, CDR1 is MNHEY and CDR2 is SMNVEV (reference sequence). The V and J ends lost 5 bases and 6 bases, in that order; junction bases with no gene match: 6. This CDR3 is CASSPDRGSEQYF. CDR3 in DNA: TGTGCCAGCAGTCCAGACAGGGGTTCCGAGCAGTACTTC.

The CDR3 reads CASSQDRTGEAYEQYF. The CDR3 bases are TGTGCCAGCAGCCAAGATAGGACCGGTGAAGCCTACGAGCAGTACTTC. The chain employs TRBV4-2 and TRBJ2-7; no firm D call. Germline CDR1 reads LGHNA; CDR2 reads YNFKEQ. The V end lost 0 bases, the J end lost 2 bases, and 14 bases lay between the germline ends. This CDR3 contains 16 residues.

There are a few counts of this clonotype. V is TRBV28 and J is TRBJ2-1; the match to TRBD2 covers 10 bases. There are 14 residues in the CDR3. The germline CDR1 and CDR2 sequences are MDHEN and SYDVKM. Trimming at V came to 6 bases and at J to 9 bases, leaving 8 bases not matched to a gene. The CDR3 sequence is CASSPGLAYPEQFF. As DNA, the CDR3 is TGTGCCAGCAGCCCGGGACTAGCGTACCCTGAGCAGTTCTTC.

The V call is TRBV7-9, the J call TRBJ2-2, with 10 nucleotides matching TRBD2. Germline V gene sequence: CDR1 SEHNR, CDR2 FQNEAQ (reference sequence). J was trimmed by 6 bases and V by 5 bases; bases with no gene match: 6. The CDR3 loop spans 15 amino acids. The CDR3 region is CASSGASGGPGELFF. In DNA, the CDR3 is TGTGCCAGCAGCGGGGCTAGCGGGGGACCCGGGGAGCTGTTTTTT.

This clonotype was observed once. Possible read error: a much larger clone is one base away. V and J are TRBV7-9 and TRBJ2-7; D tentatively reads TRBD1 or TRBD2 (5 bases each). CDR3 length: 13 residues. Germline V gives CDR1 SEHNR, CDR2 FQNEAQ (reference sequence). The CDR3 sequence is CASSAGSSYEQNF. In DNA, the CDR3 is TGTGCCAGCAGCGCAGGGAGCTCCTACGAGCAGAACTTC.

This clonotype was counted between two and nine times. The rearrangement uses TRBV5-6 and TRBJ1-1; perhaps TRBD1 as D (6 bases). CDR1 is SGHDT, CDR2 YYEEEE, per germline. V lost 2 bases and J lost 7, with 21 bases in between. The CDR3 extends over 16 amino acids. The CDR3 bases are TGTGCCAGCAGCTTTGAAGTGATGGGGGGCGCAGATGAAGCTTTCTTT. It codes for CASSFEVMGGADEAFF.

This clonotype was seen a handful of times. V gene TRBV4-1 combines with J gene TRBJ2-7, with 7 nucleotides matching TRBD1. Germline values: CDR1 MGHRA, CDR2 YSYEKL. With V trimmed by 0 bases and J by 3 bases, 5 bases remained unmatched. The CDR3 runs 15 residues. CDR3 DNA: TGCGCCAGCAGCCAAGATTTTAACAGGGGCTACGAGCAGTACTTC. Translating gives CASSQDFNRGYEQYF.

This clonotype was found many times. V and J are TRBV4-3 and TRBJ2-7, with 13 bases lining up with TRBD2. CDR1 is LGHNA and CDR2 is YSLEER in the germline V gene. V trimming: 1 base; J trimming: 3 bases; junction bases outside the gene matches: 6. This CDR3 contains 17 residues. The DNA of the CDR3 is TGCGCCAGCAGCCAAGCAGCGGGACTAGCGGGATACTACGAGCAGTACTTC. It codes for CASSQAAGLAGYYEQYF.

This clonotype was picked up many times. The chain combines TRBV4-1 with TRBJ2-7, with TRBD1 matching over 7 bases. The germline V gene has CDR1 MGHRA and CDR2 YSYEKL. The CDR3 covers 15 residues. J lost 4 bases, V lost 4 bases, and 10 bases had no gene match. In DNA form, the CDR3 reads TGCGCCAGCAGCCCCCTAAGACAGGGCCCGTACGAGCAGTACTTC. This codes for CASSPLRQGPYEQYF.

In DNA form, the CDR3 reads TGCGCCAGCAGCCCAGAACGATATGATACGCAGTATTTT. Its protein is CASSPERYDTQYF. The rearrangement uses TRBV4-1 and TRBJ2-3; no firm D call. The V end lost 4 bases, the J end lost 6 bases, and 11 bases lay between the germline ends. CDR1 and CDR2 from the germline V gene are MGHRA and YSYEKL. This CDR3 has 13 residues.

The DNA of the CDR3 is TGCAGCGTTGCTACCCGCGGGACCGGGGAGCTGTTTTTT. Translation: CSVATRGTGELFF. The chain uses TRBV29-1 and TRBJ2-2; maybe TRBD2 (5 bases). Germline CDR1 SQVTM, CDR2 ANQGSEA. The CDR3 has 13 residues. Deletions cut 4 bases from V and 5 bases from J, with 11 bases between.

This clonotype has a count of ten or more. This chain links TRBV5-1 with TRBJ2-7, with unresolved D. CDR1 is SGHRS and CDR2 is YFSETQ in the germline V gene. V shed 4 bases and J shed 3 bases, with 11 bases lying between them. This CDR3 region has 13 residues. The DNA for the CDR3 is TGCGCCAGCAGCCCGCCGACGGACTACGAGCAGTACTTC. Encoded protein: CASSPPTDYEQYF.

This clonotype came up a few times. This chain joins TRBV6-4 and TRBJ2-3; TRBD1 matches 9 bases. The CDR3 is 16 amino acids. Germline V CDR1 and CDR2: MRHNA, SNTAGT. Germline trimming cut 0 bases from V and 5 bases from J; bases unmatched to any gene: 6. In nucleotides, the CDR3 is TGTGCCAGCAGTGACTCGATGGGACAGGGAGTAGATACGCAGTATTTT. As protein: CASSDSMGQGVDTQYF.

This clonotype showed up just a few times. The V call is TRBV20-1, the J call TRBJ2-7, with a tentative D call TRBD2 (5 bases). The CDR3 sequence is 14 residues long. Trimming pared 3 bases from V and 3 bases from J, leaving 15 bases between. In germline, CDR1 is DFQATT, CDR2 SNEGSKA (reference sequence). DNA for the CDR3: TGCAGTGCTAGGAGCCCGCCGGGGTACTACGAGCAGTACTTC. It yields the protein CSARSPPGYYEQYF.